The 2 T cell receptor beta chains in this list originate from one sample, sequenced in a study of blood T cells in healthy people across ages. The use of a sample-barcoded 5' primer and a J-beta primer mix characterized a second PCR of about 7 to 12 cycles. TCRdb redid the calling of the 5' RACE reads with MiXCR, one entry per CDR3 protein. The data show over a million distinct CDR3 sequences, with approximately 59% seen just once and 5.5% to 8% held by the top ten. Sequencing was carried out using blood. The receptors come from a man aged 18 to 30 in good health.

V and J are TRBV6-1 and TRBJ2-3; TRBD2 is a possible D gene (6 bases). The CDR3 length is 15 residues. Trimming left V 7 bases short and J 7 bases short, with 21 bases between. Germline lookup yields CDR1 MNHNS and CDR2 SASEGT. Here the CDR3 reads CASNSGLAPVYTQYF. CDR3 bases: TGTGCCAGCAACTCGGGACTTGCTCCAGTGTATACGCAGTATTTT.

V usage is TRBV27 and J usage is TRBJ2-3; 14 positions match TRBD2. The CDR3 totals 19 residues. Germline V gene sequence: CDR1 MNHEY, CDR2 SMNVEV (reference sequence). With V trimmed by 2 bases and J by 6 bases, 13 bases remained unmatched. The CDR3 coding sequence is TGTGCCAGCAGTTTAAGGTTCAACCCGGGACTAGCGGGAGTGGATACGCAGTATTTT. This encodes CASSLRFNPGLAGVDTQYF.